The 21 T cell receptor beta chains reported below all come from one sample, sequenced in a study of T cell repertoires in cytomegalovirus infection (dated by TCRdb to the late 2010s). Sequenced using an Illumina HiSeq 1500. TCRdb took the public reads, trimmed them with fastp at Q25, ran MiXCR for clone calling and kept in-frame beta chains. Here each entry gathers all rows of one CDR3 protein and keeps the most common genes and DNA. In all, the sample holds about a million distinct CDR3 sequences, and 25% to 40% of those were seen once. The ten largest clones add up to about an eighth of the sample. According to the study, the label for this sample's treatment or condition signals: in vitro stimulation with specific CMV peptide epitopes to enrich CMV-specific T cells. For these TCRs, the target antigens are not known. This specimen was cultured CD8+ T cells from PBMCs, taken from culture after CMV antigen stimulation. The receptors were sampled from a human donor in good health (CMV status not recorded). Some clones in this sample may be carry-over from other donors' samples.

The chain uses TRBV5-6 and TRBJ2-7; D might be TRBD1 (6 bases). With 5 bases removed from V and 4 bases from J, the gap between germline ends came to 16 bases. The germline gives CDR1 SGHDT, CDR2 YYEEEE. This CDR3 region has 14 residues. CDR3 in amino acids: CASSRDTGPYEQYV. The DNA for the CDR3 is TGTGCCAGCAGTCGGGACACCGGCCCATACGAGCAGTACGTC.

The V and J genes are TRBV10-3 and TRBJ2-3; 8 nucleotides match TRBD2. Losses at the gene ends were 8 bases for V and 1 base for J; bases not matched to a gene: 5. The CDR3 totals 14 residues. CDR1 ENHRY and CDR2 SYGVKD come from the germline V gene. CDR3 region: CAILRGDGTDTQYF. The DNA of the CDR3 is TGTGCCATCTTGCGGGGGGATGGCACAGATACGCAGTATTTT.

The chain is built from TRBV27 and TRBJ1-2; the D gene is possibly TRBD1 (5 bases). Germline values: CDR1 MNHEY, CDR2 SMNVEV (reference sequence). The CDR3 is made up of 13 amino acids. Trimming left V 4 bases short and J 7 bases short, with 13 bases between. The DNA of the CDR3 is TGTGCCAGCAGTTCCTCTTACGGGGCTGGCTACACCTTC. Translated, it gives CASSSSYGAGYTF.

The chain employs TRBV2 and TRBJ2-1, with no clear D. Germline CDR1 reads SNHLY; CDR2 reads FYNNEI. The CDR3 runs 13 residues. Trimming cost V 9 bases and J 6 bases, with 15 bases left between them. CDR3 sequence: CARNQPEINEQFF. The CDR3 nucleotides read TGTGCCAGGAACCAACCGGAGATCAATGAGCAGTTCTTC.

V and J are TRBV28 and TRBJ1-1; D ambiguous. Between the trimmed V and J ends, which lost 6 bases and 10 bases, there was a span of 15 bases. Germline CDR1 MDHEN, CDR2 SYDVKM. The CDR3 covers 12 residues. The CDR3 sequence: CASSLTREPAFF. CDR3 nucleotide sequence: TGTGCCAGCAGCCTAACACGGGAGCCAGCTTTCTTT. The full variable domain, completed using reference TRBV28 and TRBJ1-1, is DVKVTQSSRYLVKRTGEKVFLECVQDMDHENMFWYRQDPGLGLRLIYFSYDVKMKEKGDIPEGYSVSREKKERFSLILESASTNQTSMYLCASSLTREPAFFGQGTRLTVV.

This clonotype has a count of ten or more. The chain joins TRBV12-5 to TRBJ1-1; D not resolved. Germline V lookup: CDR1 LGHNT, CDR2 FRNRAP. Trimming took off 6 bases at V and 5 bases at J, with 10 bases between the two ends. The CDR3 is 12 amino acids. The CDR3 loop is CASGPEGTEAFF. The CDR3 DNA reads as TGTGCTAGTGGACCGGAAGGGACTGAAGCTTTCTTT.

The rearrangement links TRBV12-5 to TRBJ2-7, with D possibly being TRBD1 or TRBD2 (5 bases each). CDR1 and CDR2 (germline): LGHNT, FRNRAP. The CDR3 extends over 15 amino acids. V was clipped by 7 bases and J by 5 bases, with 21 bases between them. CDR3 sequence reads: CASVQLPGPGHEQYF. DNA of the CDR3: TGTGCTAGTGTTCAACTTCCGGGACCGGGGCACGAGCAGTACTTC.

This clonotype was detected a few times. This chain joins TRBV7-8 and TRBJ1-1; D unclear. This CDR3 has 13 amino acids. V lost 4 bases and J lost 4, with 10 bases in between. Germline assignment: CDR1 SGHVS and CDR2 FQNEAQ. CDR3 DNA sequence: TGTGCCAGCAGCTCACCTTTGGCCACTGAAGCTTTCTTT. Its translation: CASSSPLATEAFF.

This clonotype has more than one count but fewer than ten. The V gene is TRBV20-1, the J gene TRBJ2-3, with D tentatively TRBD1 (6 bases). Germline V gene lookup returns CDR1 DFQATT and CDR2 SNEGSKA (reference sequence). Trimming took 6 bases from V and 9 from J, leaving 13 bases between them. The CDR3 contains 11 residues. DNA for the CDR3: TGCAGTGCCGGCTCCGGGACAACGCAGTATTTT. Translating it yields CSAGSGTTQYF.

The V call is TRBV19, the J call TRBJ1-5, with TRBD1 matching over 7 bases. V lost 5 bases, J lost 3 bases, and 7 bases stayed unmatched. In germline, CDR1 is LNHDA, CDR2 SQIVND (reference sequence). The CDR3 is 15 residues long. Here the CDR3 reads CASSSLDRYNQPQHF. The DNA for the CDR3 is TGTGCCAGTAGTTCCCTGGACAGGTACAATCAGCCCCAGCATTTT.

The CDR3 DNA is TGTGCCAGTAGTATAGTTCGGGACAGGGTGAATGAGCAGTTCTTC. Encoded protein: CASSIVRDRVNEQFF. V and J are TRBV19 and TRBJ2-1; 9 positions match TRBD1. The CDR3 extends over 15 amino acids. The V and J ends lost 1 base and 7 bases, in that order; junction bases with no gene match: 5. CDR1 and CDR2 (germline): LNHDA, SQIVND (reference sequence). Using reference TRBV19 and TRBJ2-1 for the parts outside the CDR3, the full variable domain is DGGITQSPKYLFRKEGQNVTLSCEQNLNHDAMYWYRQDPGQGLRLIYYSQIVNDFQKGDIAEGYSVSREKKESFPLTVTSAQKNPTAFYLCASSIVRDRVNEQFFGPGTRLTVL.

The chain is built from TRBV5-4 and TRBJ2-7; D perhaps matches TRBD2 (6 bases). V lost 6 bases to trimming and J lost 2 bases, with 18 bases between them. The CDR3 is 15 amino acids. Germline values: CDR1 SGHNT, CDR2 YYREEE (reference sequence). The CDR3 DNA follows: TGTGCCAGCACCCTTAGCGGCAGTGCGGCCTACGAGCAGTACTTC. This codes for CASTLSGSAAYEQYF.

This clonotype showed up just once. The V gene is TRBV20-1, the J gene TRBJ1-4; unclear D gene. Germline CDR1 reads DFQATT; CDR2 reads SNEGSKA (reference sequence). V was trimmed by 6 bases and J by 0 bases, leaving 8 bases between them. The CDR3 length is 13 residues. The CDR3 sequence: CSAPTTTNEKLFF. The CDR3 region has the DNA TGCAGTGCACCGACCACAACTAATGAAAAACTGTTTTTT.

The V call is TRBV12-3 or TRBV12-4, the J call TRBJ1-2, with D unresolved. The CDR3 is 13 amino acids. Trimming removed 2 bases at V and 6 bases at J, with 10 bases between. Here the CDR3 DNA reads TGTGCCAGCAGTTTAATTGATGAGGATGGCTACACCTTC. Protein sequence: CASSLIDEDGYTF.

The CDR3 protein is CASSPPKFLGVTGELFF. The CDR3 DNA reads TGCGCCAGCAGCCCCCCTAAGTTCTTGGGGGTCACCGGGGAGCTGTTTTTT. V and J are TRBV5-1 and TRBJ2-2; perhaps D is TRBD1 or TRBD2 (5 bases each). CDR1 is SGHRS, CDR2 YFSETQ, per germline. The CDR3 is made up of 17 amino acids. The germline V and J ends were trimmed by 4 bases and 4 bases, with 20 bases remaining between them.

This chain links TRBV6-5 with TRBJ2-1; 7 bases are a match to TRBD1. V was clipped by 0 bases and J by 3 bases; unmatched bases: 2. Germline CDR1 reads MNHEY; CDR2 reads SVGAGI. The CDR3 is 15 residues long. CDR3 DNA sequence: TGTGCCAGCAGTTACTCGAACAGGGGCTACAATGAGCAGTTCTTC. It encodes CASSYSNRGYNEQFF.

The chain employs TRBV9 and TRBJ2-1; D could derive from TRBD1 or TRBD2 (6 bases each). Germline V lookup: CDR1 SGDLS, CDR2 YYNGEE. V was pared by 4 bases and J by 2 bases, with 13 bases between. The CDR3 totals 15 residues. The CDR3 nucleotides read TGTGCCAGCAGCCCCGGGGGCAGCACCTACAATGAGCAGTTCTTC. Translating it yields CASSPGGSTYNEQFF.

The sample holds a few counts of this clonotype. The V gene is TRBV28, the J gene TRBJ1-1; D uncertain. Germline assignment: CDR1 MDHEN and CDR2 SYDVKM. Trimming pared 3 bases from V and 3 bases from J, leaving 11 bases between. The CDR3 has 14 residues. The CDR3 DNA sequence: TGTGCCAGCAGTTTGTACGGGGTCGACACTGAAGCTTTCTTT. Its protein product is CASSLYGVDTEAFF.

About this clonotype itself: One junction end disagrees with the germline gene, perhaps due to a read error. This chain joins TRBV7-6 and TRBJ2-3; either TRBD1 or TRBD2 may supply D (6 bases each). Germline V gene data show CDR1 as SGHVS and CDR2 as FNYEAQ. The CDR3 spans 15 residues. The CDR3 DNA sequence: TGTGCTAGCAGCTTCACGGGGGCCTACACAGATACGCAGTATTTT. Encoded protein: CASSFTGAYTDTQYF.

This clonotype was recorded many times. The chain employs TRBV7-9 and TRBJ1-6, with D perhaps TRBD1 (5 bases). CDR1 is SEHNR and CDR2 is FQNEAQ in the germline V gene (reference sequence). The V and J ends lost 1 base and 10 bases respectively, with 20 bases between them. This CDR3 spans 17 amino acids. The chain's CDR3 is CASSLVDKGGRWSPLHF. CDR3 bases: TGTGCCAGCAGCTTAGTGGACAAGGGTGGAAGGTGGTCACCCCTCCACTTT.

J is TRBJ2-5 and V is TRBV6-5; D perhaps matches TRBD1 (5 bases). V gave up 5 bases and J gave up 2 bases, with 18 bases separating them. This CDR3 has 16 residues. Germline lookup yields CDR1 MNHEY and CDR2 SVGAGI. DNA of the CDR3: TGTGCCAGCAGTACCGGGCAGGGCGAAGCTCAAGAGACCCAGTACTTC. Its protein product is CASSTGQGEAQETQYF.